The clone carrying this T cell receptor beta chain was observed a handful of times. For the second PCR, which ran for roughly 6 to 12 cycles, a sample-barcoded 5' primer and a J-beta primer mix were used. TCRdb called the 5' RACE reads again in MiXCR, with one record for every CDR3 protein. The sample lists approximately 1,100,000 distinct CDR3 sequences, less than 50% occurring once. The data were taken from a study of blood T cells in healthy people across ages. Germline CDR1 reads SGDLS; CDR2 reads YYNGEE. The CDR3 consists of 17 residues. V lost 0 bases and J lost 3, with 18 bases in between. This receptor was taken from a woman between 55 and 75 years old in good health. This chain joins TRBV9 and TRBJ2-5; D perhaps matches TRBD2 (7 bases). Sequenced material: blood. CDR3 DNA sequence: TGTGCCAGCAGCGTAGATGTCCCTGGGGGGGGCAAAGAGACCCAGTACTTC. Translated: CASSVDVPGGGKETQYF.